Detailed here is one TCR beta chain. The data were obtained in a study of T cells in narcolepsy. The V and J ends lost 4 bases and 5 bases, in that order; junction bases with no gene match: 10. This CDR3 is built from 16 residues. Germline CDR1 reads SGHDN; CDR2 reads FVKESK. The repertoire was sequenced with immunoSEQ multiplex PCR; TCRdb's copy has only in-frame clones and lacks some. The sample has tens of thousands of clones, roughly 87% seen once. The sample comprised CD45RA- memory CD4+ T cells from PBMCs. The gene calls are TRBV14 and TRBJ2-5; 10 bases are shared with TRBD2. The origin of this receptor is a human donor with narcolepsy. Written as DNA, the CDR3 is TGTGCCAGCAGCCGTCTGCTAGCGGGAGAGCGGGAGACCCAGTACTTC. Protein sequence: CASSRLLAGERETQYF.